A single sample gave rise to the 24 T cell receptor beta chains below, sequenced in a study of T cells in Graves' hyperthyroidism and ophthalmopathy. Amplified TCR beta CDR3 regions came from RNA transcripts. The primer set for the first-round RT-PCR of the TCR CDR3 was HTBI. In TCRdb, the multiplex PCR reads were re-called with MiXCR into one record per CDR3 protein. This table has around 520,000 distinct CDR3 sequences, roughly 25% appearing once. Sequences were obtained from blood. Receptor source: a woman in her twenties or thirties with Graves' ophthalmopathy.

This clonotype was counted at least ten times. The chain recombines TRBV11-2 with TRBJ2-2, with D possibly called TRBD1 or TRBD2 (6 bases each). This CDR3 is 17 amino acids long. Germline CDR1 and CDR2: SGHAT and FQNNGV. V was shortened by 0 bases and J by 7 bases, with 18 bases between the two germline ends. Here the CDR3 DNA reads TGTGCCAGCAGCTTAGAGGCACTCGGGGGCGGAATCGGGGAGCTGTTTTTT. Translating gives CASSLEALGGGIGELFF.

This chain links TRBV7-8 with TRBJ2-7, with 9 bases matching TRBD2. CDR1 is SGHVS and CDR2 is FQNEAQ in the germline V gene. This CDR3 is 18 amino acids long. The junction had 11 bases not matched to a gene; V was cut back by 2 bases and J by 0 bases. CDR3 sequence reads: CASSLSTSGRTFSYEQYF. The DNA for the CDR3 is TGTGCCAGCAGCTTAAGTACCAGCGGGAGGACATTCTCCTACGAGCAGTACTTC.

The CDR3 spells CASSLGRGLNEQYF. For the CDR3, the DNA is TGTGCCAGCAGCTTAGGAAGGGGTTTGAACGAGCAGTACTTC. The genes are TRBV7-8 and TRBJ2-7; D is possibly TRBD1 (5 bases). The germline V and J ends were trimmed by 1 base and 5 bases, with 12 bases remaining between them. The CDR3 has 14 residues. Per germline, CDR1 SGHVS and CDR2 FQNEAQ. Full variable domain (remainder filled in from reference TRBV7-8 and TRBJ2-7): GAGVSQSPRYKVAKRGQDVALRCDPISGHVSLFWYQQALGQGPEFLTYFQNEAQLDKSGLPSDRFFAERPEGSVSTLKIQRTQQEDSAVYLCASSLGRGLNEQYFGPGTRLTVT.

This clonotype showed up just a few times. The chain uses TRBV15 and TRBJ2-5, with D possibly TRBD1 on 6 matching bases. CDR3 length equals 13 residues. CDR1 is LNHNV, CDR2 YYDKDF, per germline (reference sequence). V was cut by 4 bases and J by 5 bases, with 11 bases left in between. The CDR3, as DNA: TGTGCCACCAGCAAACCGAGGGGGGAGACCCAGTACTTC. It yields the protein CATSKPRGETQYF.

The genes are TRBV15 and TRBJ2-2; D not resolved. This CDR3 region has 16 residues. V gave up 0 bases and J gave up 6 bases, with 14 bases separating them. Germline assignment: CDR1 LNHNV and CDR2 YYDKDF (reference sequence). CDR3 amino acids: CATSREAALESGELFF. DNA of the CDR3: TGTGCCACCAGCAGAGAGGCGGCCCTCGAGTCCGGGGAGCTGTTTTTT.

Many counts were recorded for this clonotype. The chain recombines TRBV12-3 or TRBV12-4 with TRBJ1-2; D is perhaps TRBD1 (5 bases). V was cut by 5 bases and J by 4 bases, with 14 bases left in between. The length of the CDR3 is 14 residues. Here the CDR3 reads CASSRGIQIYGYTF. The DNA for the CDR3 is TGTGCCAGCAGTCGGGGCATCCAAATCTATGGCTACACCTTC.

Concerning this clonotype itself: This may stem from a read error, because a much larger clone lies one nucleotide away. The chain has TRBV4-2 and TRBJ2-7; D remains ambiguous. Germline V gene data show CDR1 as LGHNA and CDR2 as YNFKEQ. The CDR3 is 16 amino acids. The CDR3 nucleotides read TGTGCCAGCAGCCAAGATAATGAAAGGAGCTCCTACGAGCGGTACTTC. Protein: CASSQDNERSSYERYF.

This clonotype was detected many times. The chain joins TRBV2 to TRBJ2-5; D not certain. V was trimmed by 4 bases and J by 3 bases, leaving 15 bases between them. Looked up from germline, CDR1 is SNHLY and CDR2 is FYNNEI. The CDR3 contains 15 residues. The CDR3 DNA follows: TGTGCCAGCAGTGCGGGCAGGTCGGTCGAAGAGACCCAGTACTTC. It codes for CASSAGRSVEETQYF.

This clonotype was detected ten times or more. The rearrangement joins TRBV12-3 or TRBV12-4 to TRBJ1-5; D unresolved. The CDR3 has 15 amino acids. The V end was cut by 6 bases, the J end by 7 bases, with 19 bases between. The CDR3 is CASRDGRAMGQPQHF. The DNA of the CDR3 is TGTGCCAGCAGGGACGGGAGAGCAATGGGGCAGCCCCAGCATTTT.

This clonotype was seen repeatedly, ten times or more. This sequence joins TRBV12-3 or TRBV12-4 and TRBJ2-2; TRBD1 matches at 8 bases. CDR3 length equals 12 residues. The junction had 2 bases not matched to a gene; V was cut back by 8 bases and J by 6 bases. This CDR3 is CASDRGAGELFF. The CDR3 nucleotides read TGTGCCAGCGACAGGGGCGCCGGGGAGCTGTTTTTT.

Ten or more counts support this clonotype. The chain employs TRBV30 and TRBJ2-5; 7 bases agree with TRBD2. CDR1 is GTSNPN, CDR2 SVGIG, per germline (reference sequence). The CDR3 extends over 16 amino acids. The ends lost 2 bases at V and 3 bases at J; junction bases unmatched: 12. CDR3 sequence: CAWSSLLGLEKETQYF. The CDR3 DNA follows: TGTGCCTGGAGTTCCCTCCTTGGACTAGAAAAAGAGACCCAGTACTTC.

The rearrangement uses TRBV12-3 or TRBV12-4 and TRBJ1-2; TRBD1 matches 7 bases. The junction had 11 bases not matched to a gene; V was cut back by 6 bases and J by 10 bases. The CDR3 loop spans 13 amino acids. The DNA of the CDR3 is TGTGCCAGCAGCAAAGACAGGGTGGTTTCCTACACCTTC. It codes for CASSKDRVVSYTF.

This clonotype was detected ten times or more. This chain connects TRBV15 to TRBJ1-1; D gene unclear. The CDR3 spans 15 residues. The V end was cut by 8 bases, the J end by 11 bases, with 27 bases between. The V gene's germline CDR1 is LNHNV and CDR2 YYDKDF (reference sequence). This CDR3 is CATGIGREWPAGAFF. The CDR3 DNA sequence: TGTGCCACCGGGATTGGACGGGAATGGCCGGCCGGGGCTTTCTTT. The full variable domain, completed using reference TRBV15 and TRBJ1-1, is DAMVIQNPRYQVTQFGKPVTLSCSQTLNHNVMYWYQQKSSQAPKLLFHYYDKDFNNEADTPDNFQSRRPNTSFCFLDIRSPGLGDTAMYLCATGIGREWPAGAFFGQGTRLTVV.

A single count supports this clonotype. This chain connects TRBV2 to TRBJ1-2; D gene uncertain. Trimming pared 4 bases from V and 4 bases from J, leaving 7 bases between. Germline CDR1 SNHLY, CDR2 FYNNEI. The CDR3 covers 12 residues. CDR3: CASSAWGYGYTF. CDR3 bases: TGTGCCAGCAGTGCCTGGGGCTATGGCTACACCTTC.

This clonotype was found many times. The V call is TRBV6-1, the J call TRBJ2-7; a weak D match, TRBD2 (5 bases). V lost 6 bases to trimming and J lost 0 bases, with 12 bases between them. CDR3 length: 14 amino acids. The germline CDR1 and CDR2 sequences are MNHNS and SASEGT. CDR3 sequence: CASREDGTSYEQYF. For the CDR3, the DNA is TGTGCCAGCAGGGAGGACGGAACCTCCTACGAGCAGTACTTC.

This rearrangement joins TRBV12-3 or TRBV12-4 to TRBJ1-1, with TRBD1 matching over 7 bases. This CDR3 comprises 16 residues. The junction had 14 bases not matched to a gene; V was cut back by 7 bases and J by 3 bases. The CDR3 DNA reads as TGTGCCAGCATTAAAGGGGGCGGGTCACGCGACACTGAAGCTTTCTTT. Amino acids: CASIKGGGSRDTEAFF.

V is TRBV4-3 and J is TRBJ1-2, with a tentative D call TRBD1 (6 bases). Per the germline V gene, CDR1 is LGHNA and CDR2 is YSLEER. The CDR3 length is 15 residues. Trimming cost V 2 bases and J 4 bases, with 14 bases left between them. CDR3 DNA: TGCGCCAGCAGCCAAAGCCCGGGGGGGGCCTATGGCTACACCTTC. It yields the protein CASSQSPGGAYGYTF.

This clonotype occurred many times. The chain carries TRBV7-2 and TRBJ1-1; no reliable D call. V was clipped by 1 base and J by 7 bases, with 13 bases between them. CDR3 length equals 14 residues. Germline V lookup: CDR1 SGHTA, CDR2 FQGNSA. CDR3 nucleotide sequence: TGTGCCAGCAGCTTAGAACGCTTGACTTTTGAAGCTTTCTTT. As protein: CASSLERLTFEAFF.

V is TRBV6-2 or TRBV6-3 and J is TRBJ2-7, with D hard to call. Trimming took 6 bases from V and 8 from J, leaving 11 bases between them. Germline CDR1 is MNHEY and CDR2 is SVGEGT. The CDR3 is made up of 11 amino acids. The chain's CDR3 is CASSHQAKQYF. CDR3 sequence (DNA): TGTGCCAGCAGCCACCAGGCCAAGCAGTACTTC.

This clonotype was observed many times. V and J are TRBV7-9 and TRBJ1-3; D unclear. With 5 bases removed from V and 2 bases from J, the gap between germline ends came to 7 bases. The CDR3 has 13 amino acids. Germline CDR1 and CDR2: SEHNR and FQNEAQ (reference sequence). CDR3 DNA sequence: TGTGCCAGCAGCCAGGTCCCTGGAAACACCATATATTTT. Translated, it gives CASSQVPGNTIYF.

The chain recombines TRBV4-1 with TRBJ2-7, with D possibly TRBD2 on 5 matching bases. This CDR3 is 15 amino acids long. V was clipped by 1 base and J by 3 bases, with 13 bases between them. CDR1 and CDR2 (germline): MGHRA, YSYEKL. This CDR3 reads CASSQGRAGVYEQYF. The CDR3 nucleotides are TGCGCCAGCAGCCAAGGAAGGGCCGGGGTCTACGAGCAGTACTTC.

Many counts were recorded for this clonotype. This chain connects TRBV2 to TRBJ2-5; 7 bases agree with TRBD2. The CDR3 is 13 residues long. The germline V gene encodes CDR1 SNHLY and CDR2 FYNNEI. Unmatched junction bases numbered 4, after V lost 7 bases and J lost 2 bases. The CDR3 reads CASTRLAQETQYF. In DNA form, the CDR3 reads TGTGCCAGCACCAGACTAGCACAAGAGACCCAGTACTTC.

This clonotype showed up many times. The CDR3 DNA reads as TGTGCCAGCTGTGGGGCCAACGTCCTGACTTTC. Its translation: CASCGANVLTF. The chain is built from TRBV12-3 or TRBV12-4 and TRBJ2-6; no definite D call. The CDR3 has 11 amino acids. Trimming removed 8 bases from V and 3 bases from J, with 2 bases in between.

This clonotype occurred many times. J is TRBJ1-1 and V is TRBV11-2; D is unresolved. CDR3 length: 11 residues. CDR1 and CDR2 from the germline V gene are SGHAT and FQNNGV. Trimming pared 0 bases from V and 11 bases from J, leaving 7 bases between. CDR3 nucleotide sequence: TGTGCCAGCAGCTTAGAACATTTGGCTTTCTTT. Its protein is CASSLEHLAFF.